This TCR beta chain was sequenced during a study of cytomegalovirus exposure and HLA in healthy donors. Study-level points and caveats: Exclusion as indistinguishable affected some V segments, including TRBV6-2 and TRBV6-3. TCR beta sequences numbering roughly 18,000 were associated with HLA alleles at 0.05 false discovery rate in a later analysis.

The study ran its PCR with 60 Vbeta and 13 Jbeta primers. Authors' methods: In a later analysis, 8.5 million to 14 million of some 80 million unique beta chains occurred in at least two donors. Sequenced by immunoSEQ multiplex PCR; TCRdb stores in-frame clones only, minus some. D and trimming come from the DNA, and the V and J calls and clone size come from that table. This table has about 100,000 clones, around 80% appearing once. This CDR3 is built from 12 residues. From germline, CDR1 is LNHDA and CDR2 SQIVND (reference sequence). Trimming took 5 bases from V and 6 from J; bases not matched to a gene: 1. Turning to this clone: Its antigen is still unknown.

Sequenced sample: PBMCs. The chain carries TRBV19 and TRBJ1-5; 7 bases fit TRBD1. This sequence originates from a male donor in good health and CMV-seropositive. The CDR3 here is CASSYRGQPQHF. In DNA form, the CDR3 reads TGTGCCAGTAGTTACAGGGGTCAGCCCCAGCATTTT.